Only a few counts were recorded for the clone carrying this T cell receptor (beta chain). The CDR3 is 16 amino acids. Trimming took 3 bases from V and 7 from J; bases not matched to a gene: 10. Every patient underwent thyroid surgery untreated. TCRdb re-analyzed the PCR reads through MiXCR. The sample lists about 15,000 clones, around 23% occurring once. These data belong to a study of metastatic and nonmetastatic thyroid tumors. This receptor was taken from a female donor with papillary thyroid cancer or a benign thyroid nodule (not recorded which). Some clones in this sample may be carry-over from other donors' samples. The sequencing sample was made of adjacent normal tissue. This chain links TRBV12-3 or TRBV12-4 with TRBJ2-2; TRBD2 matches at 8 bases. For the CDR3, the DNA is TGTGCCAGCAGTTTTCCAGCGGGGGAGAATATCGGGGAGCTGTTTTTT. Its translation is CASSFPAGENIGELFF.